Below are 30 T cell receptor beta chains sequenced from a single sample in a study of T cell repertoires in cytomegalovirus infection. For these receptors, no antigen is known. TCRdb ran MiXCR on the reads and lists one entry per CDR3 protein. The table has 350,000 to 400,000 distinct CDR3 sequences, nearly 35% seen once; the top ten hold roughly 13%. The input for sequencing was cultured PBMCs, taken from culture after CMV antigen stimulation. Receptor source: a human donor in good health (CMV status not recorded). Some clones in this sample may be carry-over from other donors' samples.

This clonotype was observed at least ten times. V is TRBV7-9 and J is TRBJ1-2, with 12 positions matching TRBD1. CDR1 SEHNR and CDR2 FQNEAQ come from the germline V gene (reference sequence). The CDR3 extends over 20 amino acids. Trimming took 5 bases from V and 0 from J; bases not matched to a gene: 16. The CDR3 spells CASSPTTGTGGQNANYGYTF. The CDR3, as DNA: TGTGCCAGCAGCCCAACTACCGGGACAGGGGGCCAAAATGCTAACTATGGCTACACCTTC.

The genes are TRBV15 and TRBJ1-4, with D unclear. Trimming stripped 1 base from V and 5 bases from J, with 8 bases between. The CDR3 spans 14 residues. Per germline, CDR1 LNHNV and CDR2 YYDKDF (reference sequence). The CDR3 reads CATSRGFLNEKLFF. The CDR3 DNA reads as TGTGCCACCAGCAGAGGATTCCTAAATGAAAAACTGTTTTTT.

This clonotype showed up just a few times. The chain joins TRBV19 to TRBJ2-1; 9 nucleotides align to TRBD1. Germline V CDR1 and CDR2: LNHDA, SQIVND (reference sequence). CDR3 length: 16 residues. J lost 8 bases, V lost 0 bases, and 8 bases had no gene match. CDR3 loop: CASSIDGTGYRDEQFF. CDR3 nucleotides: TGTGCCAGTAGTATAGACGGGACAGGGTATAGGGATGAGCAGTTCTTC.

This chain joins TRBV5-1 and TRBJ2-1; D perhaps matches TRBD2 (8 bases). The CDR3 runs 21 residues. V gave up 0 bases and J gave up 0 bases, with 25 bases separating them. Germline values: CDR1 SGHRS, CDR2 YFSETQ. The CDR3: CASSLAGGGSTGGGSYNEQFF. DNA for the CDR3: TGCGCCAGCAGCTTGGCAGGGGGAGGGTCGACGGGAGGGGGCTCCTACAATGAGCAGTTCTTC.

The V call is TRBV12-3 or TRBV12-4, the J call TRBJ2-3; 8 nucleotides agree with TRBD2. With V trimmed by 6 bases and J by 0 bases, 14 bases remained unmatched. There are 18 residues in the CDR3. The CDR3 spells CASRRRAPAGDSTDTQYF. The CDR3 DNA reads as TGTGCCAGCAGACGAAGGGCCCCAGCGGGGGATAGCACAGATACGCAGTATTTT.

The J gene is TRBJ1-2, the V gene TRBV6-6; 7 nucleotides agree with TRBD1. The CDR3 has 15 residues. V lost 0 bases, J lost 3 bases, and 4 bases stayed unmatched. Germline values: CDR1 MNHNY, CDR2 SVGAGI (reference sequence). The CDR3 coding sequence is TGTGCCAGCAGTTACTCCGGGACAGACCACTATGGCTACACCTTC. Its translation: CASSYSGTDHYGYTF.

The J gene is TRBJ2-7, the V gene TRBV10-3; 7 nucleotides line up with TRBD1. The germline gives CDR1 ENHRY, CDR2 SYGVKD. The CDR3 is made up of 13 amino acids. Unmatched junction bases numbered 5, after V lost 6 bases and J lost 3 bases. CDR3 amino acids: CAISAWDSYEQYF. The CDR3 DNA reads TGTGCCATCAGCGCCTGGGACAGCTACGAGCAGTACTTC.

The rearrangement links TRBV7-8 to TRBJ2-7; D gene uncertain. Trimming cost V 2 bases and J 0 bases, with 11 bases left between them. The CDR3 runs 15 residues. Germline V gene data show CDR1 as SGHVS and CDR2 as FQNEAQ. CDR3 residues: CASSLPPFSSYEQYF. The CDR3 nucleotides are TGTGCCAGCAGCTTACCTCCCTTCAGCTCCTACGAGCAGTACTTC. Full variable domain (missing parts from reference TRBV7-8 and TRBJ2-7): GAGVSQSPRYKVAKRGQDVALRCDPISGHVSLFWYQQALGQGPEFLTYFQNEAQLDKSGLPSDRFFAERPEGSVSTLKIQRTQQEDSAVYLCASSLPPFSSYEQYFGPGTRLTVT.

The chain is built from TRBV5-1 and TRBJ2-7; D not resolved. In germline, CDR1 is SGHRS, CDR2 YFSETQ. The CDR3 loop spans 13 amino acids. Trimming removed 0 bases at V and 2 bases at J, with 6 bases between. The CDR3 sequence is CASSLDLTYEQYV. The CDR3, as DNA: TGCGCCAGCAGCTTGGACCTGACCTACGAGCAGTACGTC.

This clonotype was detected a few times. The genes are TRBV29-1 and TRBJ2-1, with 7 bases that match TRBD1. CDR1 SQVTM and CDR2 ANQGSEA come from the germline V gene. CDR3 size: 15 residues. V dropped 7 bases and J dropped 0; count of bases not matched to a gene: 9. CDR3 residues: CSATGTVSSYNEQFF. CDR3 DNA sequence: TGCAGCGCCACCGGGACAGTATCCTCCTACAATGAGCAGTTCTTC.

The V gene is TRBV24-1, the J gene TRBJ2-3, with 11 bases lining up with TRBD2. Germline CDR1 and CDR2: KGHDR and SFDVKD. The CDR3 totals 15 residues. The J segment lost 5 bases and the V segment lost 6 bases, leaving 6 bases of the junction unmatched. In DNA, the CDR3 is TGTGCCACCAGTTCACTAGCGGGAGTTAAAGATACGCAGTATTTT. This translates into CATSSLAGVKDTQYF.

In its sample, this clonotype was seen many times. The rearrangement links TRBV28 to TRBJ1-5, with 9 bases matching TRBD1. Looked up from germline, CDR1 is MDHEN and CDR2 is SYDVKM. V lost 10 bases, J lost 7 bases, and 11 bases stayed unmatched. The CDR3 totals 14 residues. The CDR3 nucleotides are TGTGCCATCACAGGGGGCGGATCAGGGCAGCCCCAGCATTTT. This sequence encodes CAITGGGSGQPQHF.

This clonotype has only a few counts. This sequence joins TRBV2 and TRBJ2-1; 7 nucleotides line up with TRBD2. The V segment lost 6 bases and the J segment 1 base; nucleotides outside the gene matches: 3. Per germline, CDR1 SNHLY and CDR2 FYNNEI. CDR3 size: 14 residues. Written as DNA, the CDR3 is TGTGCCAGCAGGGGAGCGGGGTCCTACAATGAGCAGTTCTTC. Its translation is CASRGAGSYNEQFF.

V gene TRBV4-1 combines with J gene TRBJ1-5; D gene uncertain. CDR3 length: 18 residues. Germline CDR1 MGHRA, CDR2 YSYEKL. V was pared by 0 bases and J by 7 bases, with 22 bases between. CDR3 nucleotides: TGCGCCAGCAGCCAAGAGTTTCTGGAGGCCTCCCTTCTCCAGCCCCAGCATTTT. It translates to CASSQEFLEASLLQPQHF.

The V call is TRBV20-1, the J call TRBJ2-3; TRBD2 is a possible D gene (5 bases). The CDR3 is 16 residues long. Germline-derived CDR1 and CDR2 are DFQATT and SNEGSKA (reference sequence). Trimming took off 3 bases at V and 1 base at J, with 17 bases between the two ends. The CDR3 here is CSASLDGGGGTDTQYF. The CDR3 nucleotides read TGCAGTGCTAGCCTAGACGGAGGAGGAGGCACAGATACGCAGTATTTT.

A note on this clonotype: Being one base from a much bigger clone, this may be a read error. This chain joins TRBV7-2 and TRBJ2-7, with a tentative D call TRBD1 (6 bases). CDR1 is SGHTA and CDR2 is FQGNSA in the germline V gene. The V end was cut by 5 bases, the J end by 0 bases, with 17 bases between. This CDR3 is built from 16 residues. The CDR3 nucleotides read TGTGCCAGCAGCCTAGGAAGGGACATCTACTCCTACGAGCAGTACTTC. Its translation: CASSLGRDIYSYEQYF.

Comments on this clonotype: At one of its ends the junction is not consistent with the germline gene, which may arise from a read error. This chain connects TRBV6-2 or TRBV6-3 to TRBJ2-1, with D possibly called TRBD1 or TRBD2 (5 bases each). The CDR3 totals 12 residues. Per germline, CDR1 MNHEY and CDR2 SVGEGT. CDR3 sequence (DNA): TGTGCCAGCAGTCCCGGGACCTCGATTTCTAAGTTC. Translated, it gives CASSPGTSISKF.

V is TRBV11-2 and J is TRBJ2-3, with TRBD1 matching over 7 bases. Germline V gene sequence: CDR1 SGHAT, CDR2 FQNNGV. Trimming at V came to 2 bases and at J to 8 bases, leaving 10 bases not matched to a gene. The CDR3 length is 15 residues. The CDR3 DNA sequence: TGTGCCAGCAGCTTACAGGGGGTCACAAGGGGTACGCAGTATTTT. Protein sequence: CASSLQGVTRGTQYF.

This clonotype was observed a few times. The rearrangement joins TRBV12-3 or TRBV12-4 to TRBJ1-1, with D possibly being TRBD1 (5 bases). V lost 2 bases to trimming and J lost 8 bases, with 15 bases between them. The CDR3 spans 14 residues. CDR3 bases: TGTGCCAGCAGTTTAAGGGACTCTCGCCAAGAAGCTTTCTTT. Translated, it gives CASSLRDSRQEAFF.

This clonotype has at least ten counts. The chain carries TRBV7-2 and TRBJ2-7, with D possibly TRBD1 on 6 matching bases. The CDR3 consists of 14 residues. V was shortened by 4 bases and J by 6 bases, with 16 bases between the two germline ends. Germline values: CDR1 SGHTA, CDR2 FQGNSA. CDR3 region: CASSSLLSRGEQYF. CDR3 sequence (DNA): TGTGCCAGCAGCTCTCTCTTATCCAGGGGCGAGCAGTACTTC.

This rearrangement joins TRBV18 to TRBJ1-4; 8 positions agree with TRBD1. The CDR3 sequence is 14 residues long. The J segment lost 7 bases and the V segment lost 7 bases, leaving 8 bases of the junction unmatched. Germline values: CDR1 KGHSH, CDR2 LQKENI. DNA of the CDR3: TGTGCCAGCTACCCGGACAGGGTACCTGAAAAACTGTTTTTT. It translates to CASYPDRVPEKLFF.

The chain recombines TRBV6-2 or TRBV6-3 with TRBJ1-1; possible D gene TRBD1, 5 bases. The CDR3 totals 14 residues. In germline, CDR1 is MNHEY, CDR2 SVGEGT. Trimming took off 6 bases at V and 6 bases at J, with 17 bases between the two ends. CDR3 residues: CASSHTRGGAEAFF. The DNA of the CDR3 is TGTGCCAGCAGCCACACAAGGGGAGGTGCTGAAGCTTTCTTT.

The CDR3 region is CASSFLGLAGLKETQYF. The DNA of the CDR3 is TGTGCCAGCAGTTTCCTGGGACTAGCGGGACTAAAAGAGACCCAGTACTTC. The V and J genes are TRBV12-3 or TRBV12-4 and TRBJ2-5, with 13 bases aligning to TRBD2. This CDR3 contains 17 residues. The J segment lost 3 bases and the V segment lost 3 bases, leaving 7 bases of the junction unmatched.

This clonotype was recorded at least ten times. The J gene is TRBJ2-4, the V gene TRBV7-3; possibly TRBD1 or TRBD2 for D (5 bases each). Trimming left V 3 bases short and J 2 bases short, with 8 bases between. The CDR3 extends over 14 amino acids. Germline V gene sequence: CDR1 SGHTA, CDR2 FQGTGA. CDR3 sequence: CASSFGGTKNIQYF. The CDR3 DNA is TGTGCCAGCAGCTTTGGGGGTACCAAAAACATTCAGTACTTC.

The chain couples TRBV12-3 or TRBV12-4 to TRBJ1-6; a weak D match, TRBD1 (6 bases). Between the trimmed V and J ends, which lost 6 bases and 11 bases, there was a span of 14 bases. This CDR3 is 13 amino acids long. The CDR3 reads CASSLRDNTPLHF. The CDR3 DNA is TGTGCCAGCAGCCTCCGGGACAATACACCCCTCCACTTT.

The V call is TRBV28, the J call TRBJ2-7; D possibly corresponds to TRBD2 (5 bases). Per germline, CDR1 MDHEN and CDR2 SYDVKM. The CDR3 extends over 14 amino acids. V gave up 8 bases and J gave up 0 bases, with 14 bases separating them. The CDR3 spells CASGPPGSSYEQYF. The CDR3 bases are TGTGCCAGCGGGCCCCCGGGAAGCTCCTACGAGCAGTACTTC. Full variable domain (outside the CDR3, taken from reference TRBV28 and TRBJ2-7): DVKVTQSSRYLVKRTGEKVFLECVQDMDHENMFWYRQDPGLGLRLIYFSYDVKMKEKGDIPEGYSVSREKKERFSLILESASTNQTSMYLCASGPPGSSYEQYFGPGTRLTVT.

With regard to this clonotype: A much larger clone sits a single nucleotide away, making a read error possible. The chain has TRBV7-2 and TRBJ1-1; the match to TRBD1 covers 7 bases. Trimming removed 4 bases from V and 0 bases from J; junction bases left unmatched: 2. The CDR3 length is 14 residues. The germline V gene has CDR1 SGHTA and CDR2 FQGNSA. The CDR3 DNA reads TGTGCCAGCAGCTGGGACAGAATGAACACTGAAGCTTTCTTT. Protein sequence: CASSWDRMNTEAFF.

There are a few counts of this clonotype. The V call is TRBV7-3, the J call TRBJ2-1; TRBD1 might be the D (5 bases). Deletions cut 3 bases from V and 6 bases from J, with 21 bases between. There are 17 residues in the CDR3. Germline loops: CDR1 SGHTA, CDR2 FQGTGA. In DNA form, the CDR3 reads TGTGCCAGCAGCTTTAGGGGCTCTACGACATTAACCAATGAGCAGTTCTTC. This gives the protein CASSFRGSTTLTNEQFF.

The chain couples TRBV5-1 to TRBJ2-1, with D perhaps matching TRBD1 or TRBD2 (5 bases each). V was shortened by 5 bases and J by 2 bases, with 11 bases between the two germline ends. Germline CDR1 and CDR2: SGHRS and YFSETQ. The CDR3 loop spans 14 amino acids. CDR3 DNA: TGCGCCAGCAGAGGATTGGGACCCTACAATGAGCAGTTCTTC. It is translated as CASRGLGPYNEQFF. Full variable domain (missing parts from reference TRBV5-1 and TRBJ2-1): KAGVTQTPRYLIKTRGQQVTLSCSPISGHRSVSWYQQTPGQGLQFLFEYFSETQRNKGNFPGRFSGRQFSNSRSEMNVSTLELGDSALYLCASRGLGPYNEQFFGPGTRLTVL.

This chain joins TRBV4-3 and TRBJ2-3; 8 bases map to TRBD1. Germline V lookup: CDR1 LGHNA, CDR2 YSLEER. The ends lost 4 bases at V and 5 bases at J; junction bases unmatched: 8. The CDR3 length is 15 residues. The CDR3 protein is CASSPGPGQGDTQYF. As DNA, the CDR3 is TGCGCCAGCAGCCCGGGCCCCGGACAGGGAGATACGCAGTATTTT.